The present T cell receptor (beta chain) was sequenced within a study of T cell responses to AZD1222 COVID-19 vaccine. Regarding the study as a whole: Donors were largely white British and mainly female; clonal diversity was possibly underestimated. After the peak T cell response, and only then, were repertoires sampled.

Sequencing used immunoSEQ multiplex PCR; TCRdb keeps in-frame clones, though not all of them. Of some 88,000 clones listed, about 91% are singletons. As to this clone: The antigen is undetermined.

The starting material was peripheral blood, obtained on day 0 of AZD1222 vaccination. This receptor was taken from an adult in good health.

The CDR3 here is CASRAPGLAIQETQYF. The CDR3 bases are TGTGCCAGCAGAGCACCGGGACTAGCCATTCAAGAGACCCAGTACTTC. The genes are TRBV2 and TRBJ2-5, with 9 nucleotides matching TRBD2. Trimming cost V 6 bases and J 2 bases; bases outside gene matches: 10. This CDR3 is built from 16 residues. Per germline, CDR1 SNHLY and CDR2 FYNNEI.